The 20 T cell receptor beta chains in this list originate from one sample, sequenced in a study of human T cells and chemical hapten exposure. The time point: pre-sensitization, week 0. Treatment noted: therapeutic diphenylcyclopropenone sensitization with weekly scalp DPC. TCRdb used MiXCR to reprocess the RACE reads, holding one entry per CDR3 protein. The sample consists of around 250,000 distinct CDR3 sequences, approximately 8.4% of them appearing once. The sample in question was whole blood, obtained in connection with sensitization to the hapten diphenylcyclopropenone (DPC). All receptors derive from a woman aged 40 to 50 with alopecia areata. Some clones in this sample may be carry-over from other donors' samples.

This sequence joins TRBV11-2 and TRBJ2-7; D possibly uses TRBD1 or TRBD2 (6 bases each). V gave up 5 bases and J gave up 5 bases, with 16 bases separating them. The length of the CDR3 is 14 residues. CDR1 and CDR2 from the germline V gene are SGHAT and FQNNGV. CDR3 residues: CASSPHARGDEQYF. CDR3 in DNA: TGTGCCAGCAGCCCCCACGCGAGGGGGGACGAGCAGTACTTC.

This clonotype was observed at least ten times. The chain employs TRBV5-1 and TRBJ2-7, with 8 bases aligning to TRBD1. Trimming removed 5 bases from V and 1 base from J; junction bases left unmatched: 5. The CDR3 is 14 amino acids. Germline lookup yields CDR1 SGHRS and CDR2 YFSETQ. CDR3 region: CASRGDRLSYEQYF. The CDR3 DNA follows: TGCGCCAGCAGGGGGGACAGGCTATCCTACGAGCAGTACTTC. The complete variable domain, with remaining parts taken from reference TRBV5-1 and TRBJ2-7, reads KAGVTQTPRYLIKTRGQQVTLSCSPISGHRSVSWYQQTPGQGLQFLFEYFSETQRNKGNFPGRFSGRQFSNSRSEMNVSTLELGDSALYLCASRGDRLSYEQYFGPGTRLTVT.

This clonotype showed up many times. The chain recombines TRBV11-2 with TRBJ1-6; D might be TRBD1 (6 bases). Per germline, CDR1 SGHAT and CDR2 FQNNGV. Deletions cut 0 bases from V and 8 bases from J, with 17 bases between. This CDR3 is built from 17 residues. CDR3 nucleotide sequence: TGTGCCAGCAGCTTAGACGCCGTGATAGGGGGTGATTCACCCCTCCACTTT. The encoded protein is CASSLDAVIGGDSPLHF. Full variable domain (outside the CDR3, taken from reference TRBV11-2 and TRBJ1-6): EAGVAQSPRYKIIEKRQSVAFWCNPISGHATLYWYQQILGQGPKLLIQFQNNGVVDDSQLPKDRFSAERLKGVDSTLKIQPAKLEDSAVYLCASSLDAVIGGDSPLHFGNGTRLTVT.

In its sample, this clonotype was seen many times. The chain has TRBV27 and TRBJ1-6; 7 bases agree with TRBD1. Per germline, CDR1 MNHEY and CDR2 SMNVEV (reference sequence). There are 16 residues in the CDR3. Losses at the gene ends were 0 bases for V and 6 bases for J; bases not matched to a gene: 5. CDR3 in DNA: TGTGCCAGCAGTTTATCCGGCAGGGGGATTAATTCACCCCTCCACTTT. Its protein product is CASSLSGRGINSPLHF.

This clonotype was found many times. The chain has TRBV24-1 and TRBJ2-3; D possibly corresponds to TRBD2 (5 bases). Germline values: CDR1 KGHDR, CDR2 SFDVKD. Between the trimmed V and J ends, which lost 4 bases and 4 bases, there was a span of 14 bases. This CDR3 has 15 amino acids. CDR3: CATSDWDSDPDTQYF. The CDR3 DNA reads TGTGCCACCAGTGACTGGGATAGCGACCCAGATACGCAGTATTTT.

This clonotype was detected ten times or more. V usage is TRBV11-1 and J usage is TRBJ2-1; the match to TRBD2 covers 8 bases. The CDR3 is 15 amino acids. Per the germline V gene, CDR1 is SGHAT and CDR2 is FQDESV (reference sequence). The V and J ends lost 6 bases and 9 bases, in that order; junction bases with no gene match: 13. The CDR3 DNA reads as TGTGCCAGCAGATCCGGGCGACTAGCGAGTAGTGAGCAGTTCTTC. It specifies CASRSGRLASSEQFF.

In nucleotides, the CDR3 is TGCGCCAGCAGCCCGCTCTCACAGGGCGCGGGGGCCAACGTCCTGACTTTC. This codes for CASSPLSQGAGANVLTF. V gene TRBV5-1 combines with J gene TRBJ2-6; a possible D gene is TRBD1 (6 bases). CDR3 length: 17 amino acids. Germline CDR1 is SGHRS and CDR2 is YFSETQ. V was cut by 4 bases and J by 4 bases, with 18 bases left in between. The entire variable domain, with the rest obtained from reference TRBV5-1 and TRBJ2-6, is as follows: KAGVTQTPRYLIKTRGQQVTLSCSPISGHRSVSWYQQTPGQGLQFLFEYFSETQRNKGNFPGRFSGRQFSNSRSEMNVSTLELGDSALYLCASSPLSQGAGANVLTFGAGSRLTVL.

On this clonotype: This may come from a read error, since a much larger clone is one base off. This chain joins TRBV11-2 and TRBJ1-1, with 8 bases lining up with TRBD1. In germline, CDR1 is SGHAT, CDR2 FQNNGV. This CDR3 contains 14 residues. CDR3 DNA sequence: TGTGCCAGCAGCTTTGGACAGGGTAACACTAAAGCTTTCTTT. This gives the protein CASSFGQGNTKAFF. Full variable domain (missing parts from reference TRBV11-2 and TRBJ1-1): EAGVAQSPRYKIIEKRQSVAFWCNPISGHATLYWYQQILGQGPKLLIQFQNNGVVDDSQLPKDRFSAERLKGVDSTLKIQPAKLEDSAVYLCASSFGQGNTKAFFGQGTRLTVV.

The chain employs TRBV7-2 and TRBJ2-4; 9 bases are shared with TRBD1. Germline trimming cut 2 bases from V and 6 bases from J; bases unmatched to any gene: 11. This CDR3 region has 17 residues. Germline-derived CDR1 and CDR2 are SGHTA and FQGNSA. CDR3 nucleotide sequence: TGTGCCAGCAGCTTAAATGGACAGGGGAGTCGGGGAAACATTCAGTACTTC. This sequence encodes CASSLNGQGSRGNIQYF.

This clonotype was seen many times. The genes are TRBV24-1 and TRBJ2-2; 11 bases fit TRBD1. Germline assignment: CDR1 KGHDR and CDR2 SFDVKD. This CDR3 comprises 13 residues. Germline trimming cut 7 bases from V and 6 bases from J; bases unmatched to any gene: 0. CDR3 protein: CATRGQGAGELFF. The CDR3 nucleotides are TGTGCCACCAGGGGACAGGGGGCCGGGGAGCTGTTTTTT.

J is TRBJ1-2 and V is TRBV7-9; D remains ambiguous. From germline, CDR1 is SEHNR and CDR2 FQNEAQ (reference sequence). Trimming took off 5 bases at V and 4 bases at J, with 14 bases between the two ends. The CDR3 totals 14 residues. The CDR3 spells CASSPLQEGYGYTF. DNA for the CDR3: TGTGCCAGCAGCCCCCTCCAGGAGGGCTATGGCTACACCTTC. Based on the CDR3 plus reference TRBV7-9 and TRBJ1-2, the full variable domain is DTGVSQNPRHKITKRGQNVTFRCDPISEHNRLYWYRQTLGQGPEFLTYFQNEAQLEKSRLLSDRFSAERPKGSFSTLEIQRTEQGDSAMYLCASSPLQEGYGYTFGSGTRLTVV.

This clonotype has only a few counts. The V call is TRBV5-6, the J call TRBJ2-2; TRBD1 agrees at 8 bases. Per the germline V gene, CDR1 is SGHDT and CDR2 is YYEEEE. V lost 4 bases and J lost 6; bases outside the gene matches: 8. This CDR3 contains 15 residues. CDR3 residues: CASSHTDRVAGELFF. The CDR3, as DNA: TGTGCCAGCAGCCATACGGACAGGGTAGCCGGGGAGCTGTTTTTT. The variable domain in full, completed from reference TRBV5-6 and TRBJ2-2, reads DAGVTQSPTHLIKTRGQQVTLRCSPKSGHDTVSWYQQALGQGPQFIFQYYEEEERQRGNFPDRFSGHQFPNYSSELNVNALLLGDSALYLCASSHTDRVAGELFFGEGSRLTVL.

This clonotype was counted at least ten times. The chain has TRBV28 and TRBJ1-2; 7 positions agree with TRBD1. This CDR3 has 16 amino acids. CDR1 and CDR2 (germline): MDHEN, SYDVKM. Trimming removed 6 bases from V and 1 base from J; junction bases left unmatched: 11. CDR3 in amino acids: CASSPYDRAINYGYTF. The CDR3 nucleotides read TGTGCCAGCAGCCCGTACGACAGGGCGATTAACTATGGCTACACCTTC.

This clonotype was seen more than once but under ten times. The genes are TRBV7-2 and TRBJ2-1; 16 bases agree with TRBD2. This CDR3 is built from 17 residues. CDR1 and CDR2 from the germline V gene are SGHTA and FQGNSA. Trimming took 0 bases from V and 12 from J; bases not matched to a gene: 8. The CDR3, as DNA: TGTGCCAGCAGCTTAGCGGGGACTAGCGGGAGGGTTCGGGGGCAGTTCTTC. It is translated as CASSLAGTSGRVRGQFF.

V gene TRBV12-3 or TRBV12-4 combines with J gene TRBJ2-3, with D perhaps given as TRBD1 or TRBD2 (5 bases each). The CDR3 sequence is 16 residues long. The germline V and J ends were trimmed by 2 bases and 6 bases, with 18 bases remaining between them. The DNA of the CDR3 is TGTGCCAGCAGTTTAAATGGGCCCGGGACGGGGGATACGCAGTATTTT. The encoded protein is CASSLNGPGTGDTQYF.

This CDR3 is CASSFSSGGNGEQYF. CDR3 bases: TGTGCCAGCAGTTTCAGCTCGGGCGGGAACGGCGAGCAGTACTTC. The rearrangement links TRBV12-3 or TRBV12-4 to TRBJ2-7, with D possibly matching TRBD2 (6 bases). The CDR3 runs to 15 residues. With 3 bases removed from V and 6 bases from J, the gap between germline ends came to 18 bases.

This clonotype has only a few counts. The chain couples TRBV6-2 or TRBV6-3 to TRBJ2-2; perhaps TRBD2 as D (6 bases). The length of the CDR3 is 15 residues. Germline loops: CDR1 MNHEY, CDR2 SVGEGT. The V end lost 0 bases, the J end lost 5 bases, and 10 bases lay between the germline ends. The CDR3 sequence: CASSYSTGATGELFF. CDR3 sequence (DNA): TGTGCCAGCAGTTACTCGACGGGAGCGACCGGGGAGCTGTTTTTT.

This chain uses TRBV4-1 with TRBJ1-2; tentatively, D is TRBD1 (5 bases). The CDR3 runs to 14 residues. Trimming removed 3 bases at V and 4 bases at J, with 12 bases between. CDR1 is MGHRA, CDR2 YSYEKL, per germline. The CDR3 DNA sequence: TGCGCCAGCAGCCAGGTGGCAGGGAGCTATGGCTACACCTTC. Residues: CASSQVAGSYGYTF.

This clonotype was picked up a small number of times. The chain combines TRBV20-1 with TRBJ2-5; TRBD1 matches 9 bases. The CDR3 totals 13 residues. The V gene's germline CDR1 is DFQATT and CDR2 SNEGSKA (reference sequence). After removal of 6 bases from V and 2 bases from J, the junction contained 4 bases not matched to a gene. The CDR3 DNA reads TGCAGTGCACCGACAGGGGGGCAAGAGACCCAGTACTTC. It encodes CSAPTGGQETQYF.

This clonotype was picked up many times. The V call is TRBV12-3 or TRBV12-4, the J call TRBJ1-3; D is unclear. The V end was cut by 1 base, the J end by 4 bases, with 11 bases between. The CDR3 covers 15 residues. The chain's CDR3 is CASSLDRAVGNTIYF. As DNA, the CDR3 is TGTGCCAGCAGTTTAGACCGGGCGGTAGGAAACACCATATATTTT.